The 20 T cell receptor beta chains presented below share a single source sample, sequenced in a study of blood T cell repertoires in COVID-19. The table came from immunoSEQ multiplex PCR; TCRdb's copy has only in-frame clones and leaves some out. Of about 300,000 clones in the sample, roughly 83% were seen once. Source material: peripheral blood. The origin of the receptors is a woman between 45 and 60 years old with acute or convalescent COVID-19.

This clone was seen a handful of times. V usage is TRBV4-3 and J usage is TRBJ1-2; 8 positions match TRBD1. The germline V gene has CDR1 LGHNA and CDR2 YSLEER. V trimming: 3 bases; J trimming: 4 bases; junction bases outside the gene matches: 4. The CDR3 consists of 14 residues. CDR3 nucleotides: TGCGCCAGCAGCCAGGACAGGGAGGCCTATGGCTACACCTTC. Translating it yields CASSQDREAYGYTF.

V and J are TRBV9 and TRBJ1-3; unclear D gene. The CDR3 totals 15 residues. V lost 0 bases to trimming and J lost 4 bases, with 11 bases between them. Germline V lookup: CDR1 SGDLS, CDR2 YYNGEE. CDR3 loop: CASSVGGSQGNTIYF. DNA of the CDR3: TGTGCCAGCAGCGTAGGAGGGAGTCAGGGAAACACCATATATTTT.

The chain joins TRBV6-6 to TRBJ2-1; TRBD2 agrees at 9 bases. Germline V gene lookup returns CDR1 MNHNY and CDR2 SVGAGI (reference sequence). The V and J ends lost 2 bases and 5 bases, in that order; junction bases with no gene match: 7. The CDR3 contains 16 residues. The CDR3 coding sequence is TGTGCCAGCAGTTACCTCGGACTAGCGCAAGACAATGAGCAGTTCTTC. Protein: CASSYLGLAQDNEQFF.

The chain combines TRBV19 with TRBJ2-7, with 7 bases aligning to TRBD1. The CDR3 spans 14 residues. The junction had 4 bases not matched to a gene; V was cut back by 4 bases and J by 1 base. The germline CDR1 and CDR2 sequences are LNHDA and SQIVND (reference sequence). The CDR3 protein is CASSTGQRSYEQYF. The CDR3 DNA follows: TGTGCCAGTAGTACGGGACAGAGATCCTACGAGCAGTACTTC.

The chain carries TRBV12-3 or TRBV12-4 and TRBJ2-3, with D tentatively TRBD2 (5 bases). The CDR3 covers 13 residues. The V gene lost 3 bases and the J gene lost 7 bases, with 11 bases spanning the gap. The CDR3 DNA reads as TGTGCCAGCAGTTTTAGAGGGAACAATACGCAGTATTTT. This encodes CASSFRGNNTQYF.

The rearrangement uses TRBV6-2 or TRBV6-3 and TRBJ2-1; 11 bases line up with TRBD2. The CDR3 covers 16 residues. J gave up 10 bases and V 2 bases, and 10 bases lay outside the gene matches. Looked up from germline, CDR1 is MNHEY and CDR2 is SVGEGT. The CDR3 region is CASSYRSGTSGWEQFF. In DNA form, the CDR3 reads TGTGCCAGCAGTTACCGCTCCGGGACTAGCGGTTGGGAGCAGTTCTTC.

As regards this clone: The junction departs from the called germline gene at one end, perhaps through a read error. The rearrangement joins TRBV24-1 to TRBJ1-2; TRBD1 matches 8 bases. Germline-derived CDR1 and CDR2 are KGHDR and SFDVKD. The CDR3 sequence is 14 residues long. The CDR3 nucleotides read TGTGCCACCAGTGAGACAGGGGTTTTCGATGGTTACACCTTC. This encodes CATSETGVFDGYTF.

The V and J genes are TRBV9 and TRBJ1-2; TRBD1 matches 9 bases. The CDR3 loop spans 14 amino acids. Germline trimming cut 2 bases from V and 7 bases from J; bases unmatched to any gene: 6. The germline gives CDR1 SGDLS, CDR2 YYNGEE. Here the CDR3 DNA reads TGTGCCAGCAGCGTCCCGGGACAGGGCACTGGCTACACCTTC. This sequence encodes CASSVPGQGTGYTF.

The V gene is TRBV29-1, the J gene TRBJ2-5; 11 positions match TRBD1. CDR3 length equals 13 residues. Germline V gene sequence: CDR1 SQVTM, CDR2 ANQGSEA. With V trimmed by 8 bases and J by 4 bases, 6 bases remained unmatched. CDR3 sequence (DNA): TGCAGCTCCGGACAGGGGGCTTCAGAGACCCAGTACTTC. It codes for CSSGQGASETQYF.

The chain is built from TRBV3-1 (or the pseudogene TRBV3-2) and TRBJ2-3, with 8 bases aligning to TRBD2. Trimming at V came to 0 bases and at J to 3 bases, leaving 5 bases not matched to a gene. The CDR3 covers 16 residues. Germline CDR1 LGHDT, CDR2 YNNKEL (reference sequence). CDR3 coding DNA: TGTGCCAGCAGCCAAGAAGCGGGAGAAACAACAGATACGCAGTATTTT. It is translated as CASSQEAGETTDTQYF.

The chain employs TRBV9 and TRBJ2-1, with 7 bases fitting TRBD1. The junction had 6 bases not matched to a gene; V was cut back by 4 bases and J by 11 bases. The germline CDR1 and CDR2 sequences are SGDLS and YYNGEE. This CDR3 region has 12 residues. The CDR3 reads CASSPDRVKQFF. CDR3 in DNA: TGTGCCAGCAGCCCCGACAGGGTGAAGCAGTTCTTC.

The V and J genes are TRBV2 and TRBJ1-2, with TRBD1 matching over 7 bases. Germline V gene lookup returns CDR1 SNHLY and CDR2 FYNNEI. The V and J ends lost 3 bases and 8 bases, in that order; junction bases with no gene match: 6. This CDR3 is built from 13 residues. CDR3 coding DNA: TGTGCCAGCAGTGATGAGGGGGCGGGAGGCTACACCTTC. Translation: CASSDEGAGGYTF.

The chain uses TRBV18 and TRBJ2-1, with D perhaps matching TRBD1 (5 bases). V was cut by 3 bases and J by 0 bases, with 9 bases left in between. The length of the CDR3 is 15 residues. Germline V lookup: CDR1 KGHSH, CDR2 LQKENI. In DNA form, the CDR3 reads TGTGCCAGCTCACCTTCCACAGGCTCCTACAATGAGCAGTTCTTC. Its protein is CASSPSTGSYNEQFF.

This chain links TRBV7-3 with TRBJ2-5; TRBD2 aligns across 10 bases. V trimming: 4 bases; J trimming: 5 bases; junction bases outside the gene matches: 7. This CDR3 contains 15 residues. Germline V gene lookup returns CDR1 SGHTA and CDR2 FQGTGA. The CDR3 spells CASSSSSGSTETQYF. DNA of the CDR3: TGTGCCAGCAGCTCCTCTAGCGGGAGTACGGAGACCCAGTACTTC.

In this sample, this clone turned up once. The chain has TRBV5-1 and TRBJ1-6, with D uncertain. Germline V CDR1 and CDR2: SGHRS, YFSETQ. The CDR3 covers 17 residues. Trimming stripped 7 bases from V and 7 bases from J, with 24 bases between. DNA for the CDR3: TGCGCCAGCTCCTCATTTGAGGGTAGATTCGGGAATTCACCCCTCCACTTT. Residues: CASSSFEGRFGNSPLHF.

The chain carries TRBV9 and TRBJ2-3; D is uncertain. Looked up from germline, CDR1 is SGDLS and CDR2 is YYNGEE. CDR3 length equals 12 residues. Trimming removed 3 bases from V and 2 bases from J, with 4 bases in between. CDR3 amino acids: CASSDNTDTQYF. For the CDR3, the DNA is TGTGCCAGCAGCGACAACACAGATACGCAGTATTTT.

The rearrangement joins TRBV10-3 to TRBJ2-7, with a weak D call TRBD1 (5 bases). The CDR3 runs to 16 residues. Per germline, CDR1 ENHRY and CDR2 SYGVKD. Trimming removed 5 bases from V and 3 bases from J, with 20 bases in between. CDR3 sequence reads: CAISTLKDTKNYEQYF. The CDR3 region has the DNA TGTGCCATCAGTACCCTTAAGGACACGAAGAACTACGAGCAGTACTTC.

The chain has TRBV11-1 and TRBJ2-1; TRBD2 aligns across 7 bases. The germline V gene has CDR1 SGHAT and CDR2 FQDESV (reference sequence). V gave up 6 bases and J gave up 10 bases; unmatched junction bases: 9. This CDR3 contains 13 residues. The CDR3 coding sequence is TGTGCCAGCAGACTAGCGCCGGGGCGGGAGCAGTTCTTC. Amino acid sequence: CASRLAPGREQFF.

The chain joins TRBV11-2 to TRBJ1-1, with 8 bases fitting TRBD1. Germline assignment: CDR1 SGHAT and CDR2 FQNNGV. V was pared by 7 bases and J by 1 base, with 5 bases of the junction left unmatched. The length of the CDR3 is 14 residues. The CDR3: CASKRDRRNTEAFF. The CDR3 bases are TGTGCCAGCAAAAGGGACAGGCGGAACACTGAAGCTTTCTTT.

The V and J genes are TRBV6-5 and TRBJ2-5; 7 bases match TRBD1. Germline CDR1 MNHEY, CDR2 SVGAGI. J gave up 5 bases and V 6 bases, and 9 bases lay outside the gene matches. CDR3 size: 14 residues. CDR3 sequence reads: CASRADRVRETQYF. DNA of the CDR3: TGTGCCAGCAGGGCCGACAGGGTCCGGGAGACCCAGTACTTC.